The present entry profiles one TCR beta chain with its context. Its antigen is not identified. This sample was taken from a study of early T cells in non-severe SARS-CoV-2 infection. Study-level background: Sequencing used unsorted whole-blood bulk RNA, so chains lack pairing.

Study conclusions and caveats: A preference for anti-spike CD8 responses marked VDJdb matching, which missed private and CD4 specificities.

The V end lost 4 bases, the J end lost 9 bases, and 18 bases lay between the germline ends. This CDR3 is built from 15 residues. Germline loops: CDR1 SGHTA, CDR2 FQGNSA. Unique molecular identifiers were attached to individual cDNA molecules. TCRdb reprocessed the 5' RACE reads with MiXCR, giving one entry per CDR3 protein. The sample holds roughly 34,000 distinct CDR3 sequences; 4.5% to 5% are singletons and the top ten take 7.9%. Sequencing was performed on whole blood. This chain links TRBV7-2 with TRBJ1-4, with D possibly TRBD1 on 6 matching bases. The TCR sequence derives from an adult who was a healthcare worker with PCR-confirmed SARS-CoV-2 infection or an uninfected control (not recorded which). This CDR3 is CASSYTTRGGQKLFF. CDR3 DNA sequence: TGTGCCAGCAGCTATACTACCCGCGGGGGGCAAAAACTGTTTTTT.